Listed below are T cell receptor beta chains from one sample, sequenced in a study of T cells after yellow fever vaccination. From the 5' RACE reads, TCRdb called clonotypes with MiXCR, one entry per CDR3 protein. Of about 260,000 distinct CDR3 sequences listed, under 15% are singletons. The sequencing used CD4+ T cells sorted from PBMCs, collected 45 days after the yellow fever booster vaccination. Every receptor here comes from a man aged 30 to 39 who received the YFV17D yellow fever vaccine. CDR3s include the opening cysteine and the closing phenylalanine or tryptophan. The D gene is left open where the match is weak. Expanded clones get a size class; other rows say once, few or many, or leave the size out.

TRBJ2-6 NA TRBD1 TRBV5-1 CASRRRDSEFSGANVLTF TGCGCCAGCCGCCGTAGGGACAGTGAATTCTCTGGGGCCAACGTCCTGACTTTC
TRBJ2-2 NA NA TRBV7-2 CASSLRTVPGELFF TGTGCCAGCAGCCTACGGACAGTTCCCGGGGAGCTGTTTTTT
TRBJ2-2 few TRBD2 TRBV4-3 CASGSGRASTGELFF TGCGCCAGCGGGAGCGGGAGGGCCTCCACCGGGGAGCTGTTTTTT
TRBJ2-3 NA NA TRBV29-1 CSGSPGTSTDTQYF TGCAGCGGCTCTCCGGGAACTAGCACAGATACGCAGTATTTT
TRBJ1-5 few NA TRBV12-3/TRBV12-4 CASSLRGLNSNQPQHF TGTGCCAGCAGTTTAAGAGGACTAAATAGCAATCAGCCCCAGCATTTT
TRBJ2-7 NA TRBD1 TRBV12-3/TRBV12-4 CASSGTGPSYEQYF TGTGCCAGCAGTGGGACAGGACCCTCCTACGAGCAGTACTTC
TRBJ2-7 few TRBD2 TRBV28 CASSSGLAGDEQYF TGTGCCAGCAGTTCCGGACTAGCGGGAGACGAGCAGTACTTC
TRBJ2-1 few NA TRBV4-3 CASSQDTGDSYNEQFF TGCGCCAGCAGCCAAGACACGGGAGACTCCTACAATGAGCAGTTCTTC
TRBJ2-7 few NA TRBV10-2 CASSRDLGRYEQYF TGCGCCAGTTCGCGGGATTTAGGAAGGTACGAGCAGTACTTC
TRBJ2-1 few TRBD2 TRBV7-9 CASSLELAGPNNEQFF TGTGCCAGCAGCTTAGAACTAGCGGGACCCAACAATGAGCAGTTCTTC
TRBJ1-1 few NA TRBV12-3/TRBV12-4 CASSLGPGAFF TGTGCCAGCAGCCTCGGGCCCGGGGCTTTCTTT
TRBJ2-7 NA NA TRBV11-1 CASSLTARLPEGFYEQYF TGTGCCAGCAGCTTAACGGCGAGACTCCCGGAGGGGTTCTACGAGCAGTACTTC
TRBJ2-1 NA TRBD2 TRBV20-1 CSAILALSYYNEQFF TGCAGTGCCATACTAGCGCTGAGCTACTACAATGAGCAGTTCTTC
TRBJ1-3 NA NA TRBV20-1 CSAVETYGNTIYF TGCAGTGCTGTCGAGACATACGGAAACACCATATATTTT
TRBJ2-2 NA NA TRBV19 CASSPLFRNTGELFF TGTGCCAGTAGTCCCCTTTTTAGGAACACCGGGGAGCTGTTTTTT
TRBJ1-1 few TRBD1 TRBV6-6 CATQTGAIEAFF TGTGCCACCCAGACAGGGGCCATTGAAGCTTTCTTT
TRBJ2-1 many NA TRBV21-1 CASSGTSGYNEQFF TGTGCCAGCTCCGGGACTAGCGGATACAATGAGCAGTTCTTC
TRBJ2-2 NA TRBD2 TRBV7-2 CASSFPTSGRASGELFF TGTGCCAGCAGCTTCCCGACTAGCGGGAGGGCCTCCGGGGAGCTGTTTTTT
TRBJ2-1 many NA TRBV6-2/TRBV6-3 CASTSHYNEQFF TGTGCCAGTACTAGCCACTACAATGAGCAGTTCTTC
TRBJ2-3 NA TRBD2 TRBV6-2/TRBV6-3 CASSYHSGRATDTQYF TGTGCCAGCAGTTACCATAGCGGGAGGGCCACAGATACGCAGTATTTT
TRBJ1-1 few NA TRBV5-1 CASSLRSRSGNKWDTEAFF TGCGCCAGCAGCTTGCGTTCGAGGTCTGGGAATAAGTGGGACACTGAAGCTTTCTTT
TRBJ2-5 few NA TRBV6-5 CASSYSRGAGRETQYF TGTGCCAGCAGTTACTCCAGGGGCGCCGGGCGAGAGACCCAGTACTTC
TRBJ2-3 NA NA TRBV5-1 CASSLQVETDTQYF TGCGCCAGCAGCTTGCAGGTCGAGACAGATACGCAGTATTTT
TRBJ2-2 few TRBD2 TRBV20-1 CSASWGGTGELFF TGCAGTGCTAGCTGGGGGGGCACCGGGGAGCTGTTTTTT
TRBJ1-4 NA TRBD1 TRBV4-3 CASSRPGQGAEKLFF TGCGCCAGCAGCCGACCGGGACAGGGGGCTGAAAAACTGTTTTTT
TRBJ2-5 few TRBD1 TRBV27 CASRGTGHFETQYF TGTGCCAGTAGGGGGACAGGGCATTTTGAGACCCAGTACTTC
TRBJ2-5 NA TRBD2 TRBV20-1 CSGASGSLLGETQYF TGCAGTGGGGCTAGCGGGAGCCTTTTAGGAGAGACCCAGTACTTC
TRBJ2-5 NA TRBD2 TRBV14 CASSQETSGREETQYF TGTGCCAGCAGCCAAGAGACTAGCGGGAGGGAAGAGACCCAGTACTTC
TRBJ2-7 NA NA TRBV5-1 CASSLGLYGTYEQYF TGCGCCAGCAGCTTGGGACTCTACGGTACCTACGAGCAGTACTTC
TRBJ2-7 few NA TRBV7-2 CASSLDTDRNYEQYF TGTGCCAGCAGCTTAGACACAGATCGAAACTACGAGCAGTACTTC
TRBJ2-5 many TRBD1 TRBV29-1 CSGRTGGETQYF TGCAGCGGACGGACAGGGGGAGAGACCCAGTACTTC
TRBJ2-5 many TRBD1 TRBV5-1 CASSLLTGPQETQYF TGCGCCAGCAGCTTGTTGACAGGGCCTCAAGAGACCCAGTACTTC
TRBJ2-3 NA TRBD2 TRBV12-3/TRBV12-4 CASSWGSGMRDTQYF TGTGCCAGCAGTTGGGGTAGCGGGATGAGAGATACGCAGTATTTT
TRBJ1-5 NA NA TRBV2 CASKQDNQPQHF TGTGCCAGCAAACAGGACAATCAGCCCCAGCATTTT
TRBJ2-2 NA TRBD1 TRBV6-1 CASGTGSYNGELFF TGTGCCAGCGGGACAGGGAGCTATAACGGGGAGCTGTTTTTT
TRBJ2-2 NA TRBD2 TRBV4-3 CASSLGLAGAYFGELFF TGCGCCAGCAGCCTTGGACTAGCGGGAGCGTACTTCGGGGAGCTGTTTTTT
TRBJ2-7 NA TRBD2 TRBV5-6 CASSTAGRSYEQYF TGTGCCAGCAGTACAGCGGGACGCTCCTACGAGCAGTACTTC
TRBJ2-3 few NA TRBV7-2 CASTANSPASTQYF TGTGCCAGCACCGCAAACTCTCCAGCAAGTACGCAGTATTTT
TRBJ2-3 NA TRBD1 TRBV5-1 CASGDRGYGDTQYF TGCGCCAGCGGGGACAGGGGGTATGGAGATACGCAGTATTTT
TRBJ2-2 few TRBD1 TRBV6-5 CASRYRQGSGELFF TGTGCCAGCAGATACCGACAGGGGTCCGGGGAGCTGTTTTTT
TRBJ2-3 NA NA TRBV7-2 CASSPRLLTDTQYF TGTGCCAGCAGCCCGCGACTACTCACAGATACGCAGTATTTT
TRBJ2-7 NA TRBD2 TRBV11-2 CASSLRLAGAYEQYF TGTGCCAGCAGCTTAAGACTAGCGGGAGCCTACGAGCAGTACTTC
TRBJ2-3 NA TRBD2 TRBV11-1 CASSLVYQTSGITDTQYF TGTGCCAGCAGCTTAGTTTACCAGACTAGCGGGATCACAGATACGCAGTATTTT
TRBJ1-5 NA NA TRBV12-3/TRBV12-4 CASSPRGSEGNQPQHF TGTGCCAGCAGCCCCAGGGGTAGCGAAGGCAATCAGCCCCAGCATTTT
TRBJ2-4 many TRBD1 TRBV28 CASTLDRVGNIQYF TGTGCCAGCACTCTGGACAGGGTGGGGAACATTCAGTACTTC
TRBJ1-1 many NA TRBV7-9 CASSFAGGSTEAFF TGTGCCAGCAGCTTCGCCGGAGGAAGCACTGAAGCTTTCTTT
TRBJ2-3 NA NA TRBV24-1 CATSGTRERSTDTQYF TGTGCCACCAGTGGGACGAGGGAGAGGAGCACAGATACGCAGTATTTT
TRBJ2-3 NA NA TRBV21-1 CASSKSGGADTDTQYF TGTGCCAGCAGCAAAAGCGGAGGGGCCGACACAGATACGCAGTATTTT
TRBJ1-3 few NA TRBV5-1 CASRDRFSSGNTIYF TGCGCCAGCAGGGACCGTTTTTCCTCTGGAAACACCATATATTTT
TRBJ1-1 few NA TRBV15 CATSRGLAVPDTEAFF TGTGCCACCAGCAGAGGCCTCGCAGTCCCGGACACTGAAGCTTTCTTT
TRBJ2-3 NA NA TRBV27 CAILRGSTQYF TGTGCCATCCTCAGGGGTAGTACGCAGTATTTT
TRBJ2-2 few NA TRBV4-3 CASSHGQTAGELFF TGCGCCAGCAGCCACGGACAGACGGCCGGGGAGCTGTTTTTT